These 20 T cell receptor beta chains were all obtained from the same sample, sequenced in a study of blood T cell repertoires in COVID-19. Using immunoSEQ multiplex PCR, the repertoire was profiled, and TCRdb retains in-frame clones only, with some absent. The repertoire has 100,000 to 150,000 clones, less than 90% of them found once; the top ten carry about 2.5%. The sample was PBMCs or T cells enriched from blood (not recorded which). These receptor sequences come from a woman aged 50 to 60 who had recovered from COVID-19.

The chain joins TRBV19 to TRBJ1-2; 7 bases agree with TRBD1. J lost 5 bases, V lost 6 bases, and 9 bases had no gene match. Germline lookup yields CDR1 LNHDA and CDR2 SQIVND (reference sequence). This CDR3 has 14 amino acids. CDR3 sequence: CASSPGQLLYGYTF. CDR3 nucleotide sequence: TGTGCCAGTAGCCCGGGACAGCTACTATATGGCTACACCTTC.

This clone has just one count. CDR3 amino acids: CASSLRDRYTEAFF. The CDR3 DNA follows: TGTGCCAGCAGCCTACGGGACAGGTACACTGAAGCTTTCTTT. J is TRBJ1-1 and V is TRBV5-8; 8 nucleotides align to TRBD1. The CDR3 is 14 amino acids. The junction had 5 bases not matched to a gene; V was cut back by 4 bases and J by 3 bases. The germline V gene has CDR1 SGHTS and CDR2 YDEGEE. The whole variable domain, filled in from reference TRBV5-8 and TRBJ1-1, reads EAGVTQSPTHLIKTRGQQATLRCSPISGHTSVYWYQQALGLGLQFLLWYDEGEERNRGNFPPRFSGRQFPNYSSELNVNALELEDSALYLCASSLRDRYTEAFFGQGTRLTVV.

This chain links TRBV6-5 with TRBJ1-2; 7 nucleotides line up with TRBD1. V lost 7 bases and J lost 5; bases outside the gene matches: 7. CDR3 size: 13 residues. Germline lookup yields CDR1 MNHEY and CDR2 SVGAGI. The CDR3 region has the DNA TGTGCCAGCATCGGGACAGCGGCTTATGGCTACACCTTC. Encoded protein: CASIGTAAYGYTF.

The gene calls are TRBV7-8 and TRBJ2-3, with D maybe TRBD2 (6 bases). CDR3 size: 15 residues. Looked up from germline, CDR1 is SGHVS and CDR2 is FQNEAQ. V lost 6 bases, J lost 2 bases, and 15 bases lay in between. In nucleotides, the CDR3 is TGTGCCAGCAGGGGCGGGGCCGACCCCACAGATACGCAGTATTTT. Encoded protein: CASRGGADPTDTQYF. Complete variable domain (other parts from reference TRBV7-8 and TRBJ2-3): GAGVSQSPRYKVAKRGQDVALRCDPISGHVSLFWYQQALGQGPEFLTYFQNEAQLDKSGLPSDRFFAERPEGSVSTLKIQRTQQEDSAVYLCASRGGADPTDTQYFGPGTRLTVL.

The genes are TRBV6-1 and TRBJ1-3; D possibly corresponds to TRBD1 (5 bases). Germline-derived CDR1 and CDR2 are MNHNS and SASEGT. The CDR3 length is 14 residues. V dropped 2 bases and J dropped 0 bases, with 5 bases sitting between them. The CDR3 spells CASSETGSGNTIYF. The CDR3 DNA sequence: TGTGCCAGCAGTGAAACAGGCTCTGGAAACACCATATATTTT.

The DNA for the CDR3 is TGTGCCAGCAGCTCAGGACAGACCTACGAGCAGTACTTC. Translation gives CASSSGQTYEQYF. The V and J genes are TRBV9 and TRBJ2-7; D is possibly TRBD1 (6 bases). Trimming took off 4 bases at V and 2 bases at J, with 10 bases between the two ends. CDR3 length: 13 residues. The germline V gene encodes CDR1 SGDLS and CDR2 YYNGEE.

This chain links TRBV7-3 with TRBJ2-4; 7 bases map to TRBD2. Germline V gene lookup returns CDR1 SGHTA and CDR2 FQGTGA. The CDR3 is 16 residues long. V lost 3 bases to trimming and J lost 2 bases; unmatched junction nucleotides: 7. The CDR3 DNA is TGTGCCAGCAGCTTGGGCACAGCGGGGACCAAAAACATTCAGTACTTC. Protein: CASSLGTAGTKNIQYF.

This clone has just one count. The genes are TRBV10-1 and TRBJ2-2, with D uncertain. Germline values: CDR1 WNHNN, CDR2 SYGVQD (reference sequence). Trimming pared 7 bases from V and 4 bases from J, leaving 10 bases between. This CDR3 spans 13 amino acids. The CDR3 coding sequence is TGCGCCAGCACTTCACGAGGCACCGGGGAGCTGTTTTTT. Its protein is CASTSRGTGELFF.

The chain combines TRBV29-1 with TRBJ2-7; 9 bases map to TRBD1. The germline gives CDR1 SQVTM, CDR2 ANQGSEA. The CDR3 consists of 13 residues. The V and J ends lost 7 bases and 3 bases, in that order; junction bases with no gene match: 7. CDR3 amino acids: CSADPGQGYEQYF. In DNA form, the CDR3 reads TGCAGCGCCGATCCGGGACAGGGCTACGAGCAGTACTTC.

This clone was observed once. At the DNA level, this CDR3 is encoded by other sequences in the same sample as well. The chain uses TRBV27 and TRBJ2-7; D perhaps matches TRBD1 (5 bases). The CDR3 is made up of 12 amino acids. The germline V gene encodes CDR1 MNHEY and CDR2 SMNVEV (reference sequence). Trimming took 5 bases from V and 3 from J, leaving 8 bases between them. CDR3 protein: CASSLQGYEQYF. Written as DNA, the CDR3 is TGTGCCAGCAGTCTCCAGGGCTACGAGCAGTACTTC.

V usage is TRBV5-6 and J usage is TRBJ2-6; no reliable D call. The CDR3 is 13 residues long. The V gene's germline CDR1 is SGHDT and CDR2 YYEEEE. V lost 4 bases and J lost 4, with 6 bases in between. CDR3 nucleotide sequence: TGTGCCAGCAGCCTGACAGGGGCCAACGTCCTGACTTTC. Translated, it gives CASSLTGANVLTF.

V usage is TRBV6-5 and J usage is TRBJ1-1, with 9 bases identical to TRBD1. The CDR3 has 15 residues. Germline-derived CDR1 and CDR2 are MNHEY and SVGAGI. Trimming took 7 bases from V and 1 from J; bases not matched to a gene: 7. The CDR3 protein is CASIKTGGQNTEAFF. The DNA for the CDR3 is TGTGCCAGCATTAAGACAGGGGGACAGAACACTGAAGCTTTCTTT.

The chain carries TRBV19 and TRBJ2-7; 9 bases agree with TRBD1. Losses at the gene ends were 7 bases for V and 6 bases for J; bases not matched to a gene: 10. The germline CDR1 and CDR2 sequences are LNHDA and SQIVND (reference sequence). The CDR3 sequence is 14 residues long. The CDR3 region is CASKLGQGRAEQYF. As DNA, the CDR3 is TGTGCCAGTAAACTGGGACAGGGTAGAGCCGAGCAGTACTTC.

The V gene is TRBV30, the J gene TRBJ2-1; TRBD2 matches at 10 bases. The ends lost 1 base at V and 9 bases at J; junction bases unmatched: 9. Germline V gives CDR1 GTSNPN, CDR2 SVGIG (reference sequence). The CDR3 consists of 15 residues. The CDR3 sequence: CAWSGGLAGASEQFF. The CDR3 nucleotides read TGTGCCTGGAGTGGAGGGCTAGCGGGGGCTAGTGAGCAGTTCTTC.

This chain connects TRBV9 to TRBJ1-2; 9 nucleotides agree with TRBD1. Germline values: CDR1 SGDLS, CDR2 YYNGEE. Trimming at V came to 6 bases and at J to 0 bases, leaving 3 bases not matched to a gene. The CDR3 has 14 residues. CDR3 DNA: TGTGCCAGCACTAGGACAGGGGCTAACTATGGCTACACCTTC. Encoded protein: CASTRTGANYGYTF. The entire variable domain, with the rest obtained from reference TRBV9 and TRBJ1-2, is as follows: DSGVTQTPKHLITATGQRVTLRCSPRSGDLSVYWYQQSLDQGLQFLIQYYNGEERAKGNILERFSAQQFPDLHSELNLSSLELGDSALYFCASTRTGANYGYTFGSGTRLTVV.

CDR3 coding DNA: TGCGCCAGCAGCCGAGGTTCGGGATCCCCCTATGGCTACACCTTC. Translated, it gives CASSRGSGSPYGYTF. J is TRBJ1-2 and V is TRBV4-3; D not certain. The V end was cut by 4 bases, the J end by 4 bases, with 16 bases between. Germline V gene lookup returns CDR1 LGHNA and CDR2 YSLEER. CDR3 size: 15 residues.

This chain's CDR3 is CASSVGGDNSPLHF. CDR3 nucleotides: TGTGCCAGCAGCGTAGGTGGAGATAATTCACCCCTCCACTTT. The rearrangement joins TRBV9 to TRBJ1-6; no reliable D call. CDR1 and CDR2 from the germline V gene are SGDLS and YYNGEE. V lost 0 bases and J 5 bases, leaving 6 bases between the germline ends. The CDR3 sequence is 14 residues long.

The genes are TRBV28 and TRBJ2-7; no clear D. Trimming shortened V by 1 base and J by 0 bases, and 10 bases separated the two germline ends. The germline V gene has CDR1 MDHEN and CDR2 SYDVKM. This CDR3 spans 15 amino acids. The CDR3, as DNA: TGTGCCAGCAGTTTATACGCGAGAGCCTCCTACGAGCAGTACTTC. Its translation: CASSLYARASYEQYF.

The CDR3 spells CASSLGGGGFSYEQYF. The CDR3 nucleotides read TGTGCCAGCAGCTTAGGCGGGGGCGGCTTTTCCTACGAGCAGTACTTC. The chain uses TRBV7-2 and TRBJ2-7; maybe TRBD2 (7 bases). CDR1 SGHTA and CDR2 FQGNSA come from the germline V gene. The CDR3 sequence is 16 residues long. V shed 1 base and J shed 1 base, with 14 bases lying between them. Full variable domain (rest looked up from reference TRBV7-2 and TRBJ2-7): GAGVSQSPSNKVTEKGKDVELRCDPISGHTALYWYRQSLGQGLEFLIYFQGNSAPDKSGLPSDRFSAERTGGSVSTLTIQRTQQEDSAVYLCASSLGGGGFSYEQYFGPGTRLTVT.

This clone showed up just a few times. The DNA for the CDR3 is TGCGCCAGCAGTGAAGGCTCGGGGGAGCAGTTCTTC. Amino acids: CASSEGSGEQFF. This chain joins TRBV10-1 and TRBJ2-1, with D possibly TRBD2 on 5 matching bases. The CDR3 extends over 12 amino acids. Germline assignment: CDR1 WNHNN and CDR2 SYGVQD (reference sequence). The V gene lost 3 bases and the J gene lost 10 bases, with 10 bases spanning the gap.